Each of the 21 T cell receptor beta chains below was sequenced from the same sample in a study of cytomegalovirus exposure and HLA in healthy donors. Both 60 Vbeta primers and 13 Jbeta primers went into the PCR. The assay was immunoSEQ multiplex PCR, and TCRdb's table has in-frame clones only and misses some. The data show 90,000 to 100,000 clones, about 78% seen once. The material sequenced was PBMCs. The source is a woman in her forties in good health and CMV-seronegative.

The J gene is TRBJ2-2, the V gene TRBV5-6; 7 nucleotides agree with TRBD2. The junction had 0 bases not matched to a gene; V was cut back by 0 bases and J by 1 base. CDR1 SGHDT and CDR2 YYEEEE come from the germline V gene. The CDR3 is 15 residues long. The CDR3 DNA sequence: TGTGCCAGCAGCTTGGCGGGAGGGAACACCGGGGAGCTGTTTTTT. Protein product: CASSLAGGNTGELFF.

The V gene is TRBV28, the J gene TRBJ1-1; TRBD1 might be the D (5 bases). V was cut by 1 base and J by 5 bases, with 11 bases left in between. This CDR3 contains 14 residues. The V gene's germline CDR1 is MDHEN and CDR2 SYDVKM. CDR3 coding DNA: TGTGCCAGCAGTTTATTAGGGGTAACAACTGAAGCTTTCTTT. It translates to CASSLLGVTTEAFF.

The rearrangement uses TRBV7-7 and TRBJ2-3; TRBD1 agrees at 8 bases. With 1 base clipped from V and 0 bases from J, the junction kept 3 bases outside the gene matches. The CDR3 is made up of 16 amino acids. The V gene's germline CDR1 is SSHAT and CDR2 FNYEAQ (reference sequence). CDR3: CASSLGTGKSTDTQYF. The CDR3 nucleotides are TGTGCCAGCAGCTTAGGGACAGGGAAAAGCACAGATACGCAGTATTTT.

This chain uses TRBV19 with TRBJ2-7; 7 bases fit TRBD2. The CDR3 covers 16 residues. CDR1 is LNHDA and CDR2 is SQIVND in the germline V gene (reference sequence). The J segment lost 5 bases and the V segment lost 5 bases, leaving 15 bases of the junction unmatched. CDR3 nucleotides: TGTGCCAGTAGTCGGGTGAAAGCGGGACCCCCCCACGAGCAGTACTTC. Amino acid sequence: CASSRVKAGPPHEQYF.

The chain carries TRBV9 and TRBJ1-2; possible D gene TRBD1, 5 bases. The V end lost 0 bases, the J end lost 4 bases, and 13 bases lay between the germline ends. This CDR3 is built from 15 residues. Germline values: CDR1 SGDLS, CDR2 YYNGEE. CDR3 bases: TGTGCCAGCAGCGTAGAGGGACTGAGCTTCTATGGCTACACCTTC. Translating it yields CASSVEGLSFYGYTF.

The V gene is TRBV5-4, the J gene TRBJ2-1; TRBD1 agrees at 8 bases. Germline CDR1 reads SGHNT; CDR2 reads YYREEE (reference sequence). The V and J ends lost 2 bases and 8 bases, in that order; junction bases with no gene match: 6. The CDR3 runs 14 residues. CDR3 in DNA: TGTGCCAGCAGCTTTCGGCAGGGGGCCCATGAGCAGTTCTTC. Translating it yields CASSFRQGAHEQFF.

V is TRBV11-2 and J is TRBJ2-7, with 10 bases matching TRBD2. This CDR3 region has 15 residues. V trimming: 3 bases; J trimming: 5 bases; junction bases outside the gene matches: 7. Germline V lookup: CDR1 SGHAT, CDR2 FQNNGV. Here the CDR3 reads CASSFEAGGPHEQYF. As DNA, the CDR3 is TGTGCCAGCAGCTTTGAAGCGGGAGGGCCCCACGAGCAGTACTTC.

The chain links TRBV7-2 to TRBJ2-5; 12 positions match TRBD2. The CDR3 sequence is 17 residues long. Per the germline V gene, CDR1 is SGHTA and CDR2 is FQGNSA. The V segment lost 5 bases and the J segment 4 bases; nucleotides outside the gene matches: 11. CDR3 loop: CASSISSGRDLPETQYF. DNA of the CDR3: TGTGCCAGCAGCATTTCTAGCGGGAGGGACCTCCCAGAGACCCAGTACTTC.

The chain combines TRBV25-1 with TRBJ2-7; maybe TRBD2 (5 bases). Trimming took 0 bases from V and 12 from J, leaving 18 bases between them. CDR1 is MGHDK, CDR2 SYGVNS, per germline. The CDR3 length is 14 residues. The chain's CDR3 is CASSEYVTTGGWYF. Here the CDR3 DNA reads TGTGCCAGCAGTGAATATGTAACAACCGGAGGTTGGTACTTC.

The chain links TRBV6-5 to TRBJ2-2, with a weak D call TRBD2 (6 bases). CDR1 and CDR2 (germline): MNHEY, SVGAGI. The CDR3 spans 14 residues. Trimming removed 7 bases from V and 4 bases from J, with 13 bases in between. CDR3 sequence: CASTRDSITGELFF. Written as DNA, the CDR3 is TGTGCCAGCACCCGGGACTCCATCACCGGGGAGCTGTTTTTT.

As concerns this clone: Within the sample, other DNA sequences also encode this same CDR3. This sequence joins TRBV27 and TRBJ2-1; 15 nucleotides agree with TRBD2. This CDR3 is built from 17 residues. The germline gives CDR1 MNHEY, CDR2 SMNVEV (reference sequence). V lost 5 bases to trimming and J lost 6 bases; unmatched junction nucleotides: 8. In DNA, the CDR3 is TGTGCCAGCAGTCGGTACAGGACTAGCGGGAGGGGCAATGAGCAGTTCTTC. This encodes CASSRYRTSGRGNEQFF.

The count of this clone is one. The chain couples TRBV15 to TRBJ1-1; no definite D call. V lost 6 bases, J lost 5 bases, and 7 bases lay in between. CDR1 and CDR2 (germline): LNHNV, YYDKDF (reference sequence). CDR3 size: 11 residues. The CDR3 loop reads CATRVRTEAFF. The DNA of the CDR3 is TGTGCCACCAGGGTTCGGACTGAAGCTTTCTTT.

The chain combines TRBV6-1 with TRBJ1-5; D unclear. The CDR3 is made up of 15 amino acids. Trimming removed 2 bases at V and 0 bases at J, with 8 bases between. Germline-derived CDR1 and CDR2 are MNHNS and SASEGT. CDR3 loop: CASSEQDFSNQPQHF. The CDR3 DNA is TGTGCCAGCAGTGAACAGGACTTTAGCAATCAGCCCCAGCATTTT.

The CDR3 DNA is TGCGCCAGCAGGGCGACAGGGGGCAACTCCGAAGCTTTCTTT. Its translation is CASRATGGNSEAFF. The chain joins TRBV10-2 to TRBJ1-1; 10 positions agree with TRBD1. J lost 8 bases, V lost 6 bases, and 9 bases had no gene match. Germline loops: CDR1 WSHSY, CDR2 SAAADI. The CDR3 loop spans 14 amino acids.

The CDR3 reads CASSAPHIGLAIREQFF. The CDR3 DNA is TGTGCCAGCAGCGCGCCTCATATAGGACTAGCGATTAGGGAGCAGTTCTTC. V is TRBV7-9 and J is TRBJ2-1; 9 bases line up with TRBD2. V shed 5 bases, J shed 10 bases, and the junction held 18 bases outside the gene matches. Germline loops: CDR1 SEHNR, CDR2 FQNEAQ (reference sequence). The CDR3 runs to 17 residues.

The chain joins TRBV9 to TRBJ2-5; 10 positions match TRBD1. J was trimmed by 4 bases and V by 4 bases; bases with no gene match: 10. The CDR3 length is 16 residues. The germline V gene encodes CDR1 SGDLS and CDR2 YYNGEE. Here the CDR3 DNA reads TGTGCCAGCAGCCCACATACGACAGGGGGCAGAGAGACCCAGTACTTC. It is translated as CASSPHTTGGRETQYF.

This clone has only a few counts. V is TRBV4-2 and J is TRBJ2-7; 9 bases map to TRBD2. The ends lost 4 bases at V and 4 bases at J; junction bases unmatched: 8. Germline CDR1 LGHNA, CDR2 YNFKEQ. This CDR3 is built from 15 residues. CDR3 protein: CASSPAPSGRYEQYF. CDR3 in DNA: TGTGCCAGCAGCCCTGCTCCGAGCGGGAGGTACGAGCAGTACTTC.

J is TRBJ2-3 and V is TRBV10-3; 7 nucleotides align to TRBD1. This CDR3 is built from 16 residues. V gave up 3 bases and J gave up 4 bases; unmatched junction bases: 10. The V gene's germline CDR1 is ENHRY and CDR2 SYGVKD. The CDR3 region is CAISDLTGSAPDTQYF. The CDR3 DNA follows: TGTGCCATCAGTGATCTGACAGGGTCCGCGCCAGATACGCAGTATTTT.

The chain uses TRBV6-4 and TRBJ2-3, with a tentative D call TRBD2 (6 bases). This CDR3 spans 13 amino acids. V shed 5 bases and J shed 0 bases, with 6 bases lying between them. Looked up from germline, CDR1 is MRHNA and CDR2 is SNTAGT. The CDR3 nucleotides are TGTGCCAGCAGTAGCGGGAGCACAGATACGCAGTATTTT. Translated: CASSSGSTDTQYF.

This chain links TRBV25-1 with TRBJ1-1; possibly TRBD1 for D (6 bases). Germline loops: CDR1 MGHDK, CDR2 SYGVNS. V shed 0 bases and J shed 10 bases, with 15 bases lying between them. This CDR3 contains 14 residues. The CDR3 loop is CASSEYKGQGGAFF. CDR3 DNA sequence: TGTGCCAGCAGTGAATATAAAGGCCAAGGGGGAGCTTTCTTT.

The V gene is TRBV25-1, the J gene TRBJ2-7, with TRBD2 as a possible D gene (6 bases). This CDR3 comprises 14 residues. V lost 7 bases and J lost 1, with 14 bases in between. Germline loops: CDR1 MGHDK, CDR2 SYGVNS. CDR3 in DNA: TGTGCCAGCATGGGAGCGGGCCCTTCCTACGAGCAGTACTTC. As protein: CASMGAGPSYEQYF.